This T cell receptor beta chain was sequenced for a study of blood T cells in healthy people across ages. Across the whole study: The template switching approach captured approximately one barcoded beta molecule for every two T cells.

A second PCR of about 7 to 12 cycles used a sample-barcoded 5' primer and a J-beta primer mix. Each TCR beta cDNA got a 12-nucleotide random molecular identifier. TCRdb re-analysed the 5' RACE reads in MiXCR, keeping a single row per CDR3 protein. The sample has about 1.5 million distinct CDR3 sequences, 40% to 45% seen once. Germline assignment: CDR1 MGHRA and CDR2 YSYEKL. CDR3 length equals 16 residues. Unmatched junction bases numbered 12, after V lost 5 bases and J lost 9 bases. Every donor gave 9 to 10 milliliters of peripheral blood. Each sample provided at least 5 micrograms of extracted total RNA.

The chain carries TRBV4-1 and TRBJ2-1; 11 bases are a match to TRBD2. Sequencing used blood. This sequence was found in a woman between 18 and 29 years old in good health. CDR3 DNA sequence: TGCGCCAGCAGCTCCTCCCCGGGACTAGCGGTTTGTGAGCAGTTCTTC. It codes for CASSSSPGLAVCEQFF.